Listed below are T cell receptor beta chains from one sample, sequenced in a study of cytomegalovirus exposure and HLA in healthy donors. Sequencing was performed with immunoSEQ multiplex PCR; in TCRdb, only in-frame clones are kept and a portion is missing. The sample shows 130,000 or so clones, about 75% of them seen only once. The sample taken for sequencing was PBMCs. These receptors originate from a middle-aged woman in good health and CMV-seronegative. Both conserved end residues are part of each CDR3. The order of the fields is V gene, clone size, J gene, CDR3 protein. Clone sizes are given selectively: once, few, many, or a class where the clone is expanded.

>TRBV2|.|TRBJ1-1
CASSERTGLAFF
>TRBV7-9|.|TRBJ1-1
CASSLDRGQGVNTEAFF
>TRBV19|.|TRBJ2-5
CASSMGRGNLQETQYF
>TRBV5-1|.|TRBJ2-1
CASSLGAEVMNEQFF
>TRBV14|.|TRBJ2-2
CASSQYRDPNTGELFF
>TRBV6-1|.|TRBJ1-2
CASRPGTGGGYTF
>TRBV5-1|.|TRBJ2-5
CASSVSGQGLETQYF
>TRBV29-1|.|TRBJ2-7
CSVGTGEQYF
>TRBV4-1|once|TRBJ1-4
CASSLNQGGDEKLFF
>TRBV7-2|few|TRBJ1-2
CASSLNVGAGGYTF
>TRBV7-9|once|TRBJ1-6
CASSMGHLLHF
>TRBV5-4|many|TRBJ2-1
CASSLALAGSYNEQFF
>TRBV7-8|.|TRBJ2-7
CASSPGGILSSYEQYF
>TRBV4-1|once|TRBJ1-2
CASSQDTGQGSYGYTF
>TRBV6-5|.|.
CASTPGGSYEQYF
>TRBV28|once|TRBJ2-6
CASSVGTAGANVLTF
>TRBV29-1|few|TRBJ2-1
CSVISGSEQFF
>TRBV6-5|once|TRBJ1-5
CASRLTGTNNQPQHF
>TRBV28|few|TRBJ2-5
CASSEGLAGFQETQYF
>TRBV4-1|once|TRBJ1-1
CASSQDGVGTEAFF
>TRBV25-1|few|TRBJ1-4
CASSGPVEQDEKLFF
>TRBV6-5|few|TRBJ1-2
CATRTAWTYTF
>TRBV14|once|TRBJ1-6
CASSQAGTGGSYNSPLHF
>TRBV19|.|TRBJ1-2
CASSIGDTTNYGYTF
>TRBV4-1|.|TRBJ2-5
CASSQEGASGGYKETQYF
>TRBV19|once|TRBJ2-7
CATRLAGSSYEQYF
>TRBV28|.|TRBJ1-1
CASCGGNTEAFF
>TRBV5-1|.|TRBJ2-5
CASSSSGQGDSETQYF
>TRBV2|few|TRBJ1-2
CASIPDREALGYTF
>TRBV5-1|.|TRBJ2-7
CASSLDGTSGYEQYF
>TRBV30|.|TRBJ2-1
CAWRYDRSSYNEQFF
>TRBV7-2|.|TRBJ2-5
CASSPAAGAGGYQETQYF
>TRBV5-1|.|TRBJ2-1
CASSQGQGSYNEQFF
>TRBV18|.|TRBJ2-6
CASSPDNSGANVLTF
>TRBV11-1|.|TRBJ1-1
CASSPATGVGEAFF
>TRBV6-1|.|TRBJ2-7
CASSERTGGVYEQYF
>TRBV6-5|.|TRBJ1-1
CASSYRGQTNTEAFF
>TRBV19|.|TRBJ2-1
CASSIGQYNEQFF
>TRBV27|.|TRBJ1-5
CATAEAEGNQPQHF
>TRBV29-1|few|TRBJ1-2
CSVQQGAEGGYTF
>TRBV28|.|TRBJ2-5
CASSFPGQETQYF
>TRBV30|.|TRBJ1-5
CAWSVRSSNQPQHF
>TRBV7-9|.|TRBJ2-3
CASSTSGGYYTDTQYF
>TRBV2|.|TRBJ2-3
CASLDREERNTQYF
>TRBV7-2|.|TRBJ2-1
CASSSPNAHEQFF
>TRBV7-8|.|TRBJ1-2
CASSLESMGRSYGYTF
>TRBV5-4|once|TRBJ1-6
CASSPGDARSYSPLHF
>TRBV28|.|TRBJ1-1
CASRGDSLNTEAFF
>TRBV29-1|.|TRBJ2-5
CSVEGTSGGIETQYF
>TRBV18|.|TRBJ1-5
CASSPGQGLGQPQHF
>TRBV6-6|few|TRBJ1-1
CASSYRTGGTEAFF
>TRBV7-3|.|TRBJ2-5
CASSSTGGVQETQYF
>TRBV4-3|once|TRBJ2-2
CASSQDLTHTGELFF
>TRBV12-5|.|TRBJ1-5
CASGPDLRTVRNLSNQPQHF
>TRBV7-9|.|TRBJ2-1
CASSGALTRTPPNEQFF
>TRBV9|.|TRBJ2-5
CASSGTARETQYF
>TRBV4-1|.|TRBJ1-1
CASSQARGTGNTEAFF
>TRBV25-1|.|TRBJ2-3
CASSGTSGGGPDTQYF
>TRBV5-6|few|TRBJ1-3
CASSSGQRNTIYF